A single sample is the source of the 29 T cell receptor beta chains below, sequenced in a study of T cells in localized non-small cell lung cancer. Assay: immunoSEQ multiplex PCR; the TCRdb copy retains only in-frame clones and omits some. The table includes some 3,500 clones, around 30% detected once. The material sequenced was lung tumor tissue, taken before any cancer treatment. The source is a male donor at least 60 years old with stage I lung adenocarcinoma.

Sample share makes this clone medium-sized (0.01 to 0.1%). The chain recombines TRBV6-8 with TRBJ1-5; tentatively, D is TRBD1 (5 bases). The germline CDR1 and CDR2 sequences are MNHGY and SAAAGT. Trimming removed 7 bases from V and 0 bases from J, with 19 bases in between. This CDR3 is 17 amino acids long. The CDR3 here is CASMGTSGPYSNQPQHF. The CDR3 coding sequence is TGTGCCAGCATGGGGACCTCGGGGCCTTATAGCAATCAGCCCCAGCATTTT.

The V gene is TRBV19, the J gene TRBJ1-5; no reliable D call. Between the trimmed V and J ends, which lost 1 base and 6 bases, there was a span of 10 bases. Germline V gives CDR1 LNHDA, CDR2 SQIVND (reference sequence). The CDR3 length is 14 residues. The DNA for the CDR3 is TGTGCCAGTAGTATAGGGTGGGAGGTTCAGCCCCAGCATTTT. It encodes CASSIGWEVQPQHF.

The rearrangement uses TRBV9 and TRBJ2-1; tentatively, D is TRBD1 (5 bases). This CDR3 has 16 residues. Germline values: CDR1 SGDLS, CDR2 YYNGEE. V lost 4 bases and J 3 bases, leaving 17 bases between the germline ends. CDR3 sequence reads: CASSLMDTESYNEQFF. The DNA of the CDR3 is TGTGCCAGCAGCTTGATGGACACTGAGAGCTACAATGAGCAGTTCTTC.

This clone appeared a few times. The CDR3 DNA reads as TGTGCCAGCAGCTTAGGTCCTCGGACAGGGGTCGCCGGGGAGCTGTTTTTT. Its protein is CASSLGPRTGVAGELFF. The chain couples TRBV11-3 to TRBJ2-2; 9 positions agree with TRBD1. Germline values: CDR1 SGHNT, CDR2 YENEEA. The CDR3 has 17 residues. J gave up 6 bases and V 1 base, and 9 bases lay outside the gene matches.

This clone was detected a few times. V usage is TRBV30 and J usage is TRBJ1-1; no reliable D call. The CDR3 loop spans 13 amino acids. Germline V lookup: CDR1 GTSNPN, CDR2 SVGIG (reference sequence). V lost 0 bases and J lost 3, with 8 bases in between. The CDR3 coding sequence is TGTGCCTGGAGTGTACAGAGGGACACTGAAGCTTTCTTT. Translated, it gives CAWSVQRDTEAFF.

The rearrangement joins TRBV11-3 to TRBJ2-7; 11 nucleotides line up with TRBD2. The CDR3 has 16 residues. Germline-derived CDR1 and CDR2 are SGHNT and YENEEA. The J segment lost 3 bases and the V segment lost 5 bases, leaving 9 bases of the junction unmatched. The CDR3 loop is CASSHPRLAGSYEQYF. As DNA, the CDR3 is TGTGCCAGCAGCCACCCCCGACTAGCGGGGAGCTACGAGCAGTACTTC.

The chain couples TRBV25-1 to TRBJ1-3; TRBD1 matches 8 bases. Trimming at V came to 6 bases and at J to 0 bases, leaving 1 base not matched to a gene. From germline, CDR1 is MGHDK and CDR2 SYGVNS. The CDR3 sequence is 14 residues long. CDR3 amino acids: CASRGTGSGNTIYF. The CDR3 DNA follows: TGTGCCAGCAGGGGGACAGGCTCTGGAAACACCATATATTTT.

This clone was seen a handful of times. The chain recombines TRBV11-3 with TRBJ1-5, with D possibly matching TRBD1 (6 bases). The V end lost 6 bases, the J end lost 1 base, and 13 bases lay between the germline ends. The CDR3 is made up of 15 amino acids. Germline V gene sequence: CDR1 SGHNT, CDR2 YENEEA. CDR3 nucleotides: TGTGCCAGCAGACCAGGGGTAATGAGCAATCAGCCCCAGCATTTT. Translated, it gives CASRPGVMSNQPQHF. Filled out from reference TRBV11-3 and TRBJ1-5, the complete variable domain reads EAGVVQSPRYKIIEKKQPVAFWCNPISGHNTLYWYLQNLGQGPELLIRYENEEAVDDSQLPKDRFSAERLKGVDSTLKIQPAELGDSAVYLCASRPGVMSNQPQHFGDGTRLSIL.

The DNA of the CDR3 is TGTGCCAGTAGTATAGAGGCTGTCGTGACCGGCGCAGATACGCAGTATTTT. It codes for CASSIEAVVTGADTQYF. The chain joins TRBV19 to TRBJ2-3; D is undetermined. Trimming left V 0 bases short and J 4 bases short, with 17 bases between. This CDR3 contains 17 residues. Germline V gene lookup returns CDR1 LNHDA and CDR2 SQIVND (reference sequence). The full variable domain, completed using reference TRBV19 and TRBJ2-3, is DGGITQSPKYLFRKEGQNVTLSCEQNLNHDAMYWYRQDPGQGLRLIYYSQIVNDFQKGDIAEGYSVSREKKESFPLTVTSAQKNPTAFYLCASSIEAVVTGADTQYFGPGTRLTVL.

This chain uses TRBV5-1 with TRBJ1-1; perhaps TRBD1 as D (5 bases). The V gene's germline CDR1 is SGHRS and CDR2 YFSETQ. The CDR3 length is 16 residues. V lost 0 bases, J lost 0 bases, and 12 bases lay in between. The CDR3 protein is CASSLAGREVNTEAFF. DNA of the CDR3: TGCGCCAGCAGCTTGGCCGGCAGGGAAGTGAACACTGAAGCTTTCTTT.

This clone turned up a few times. The V and J genes are TRBV5-1 and TRBJ2-7, with D perhaps matching TRBD1 (7 bases). The V gene lost 4 bases and the J gene lost 4 bases, with 21 bases spanning the gap. This CDR3 is built from 16 residues. Per the germline V gene, CDR1 is SGHRS and CDR2 is YFSETQ. CDR3 bases: TGCGCCAGCAGCCTCGGACAGGCGTTAAGCGGGTACGAGCAGTACTTC. Its protein is CASSLGQALSGYEQYF.

The chain links TRBV5-1 to TRBJ1-3, with 8 bases aligning to TRBD1. Trimming cost V 5 bases and J 2 bases; bases outside gene matches: 3. The CDR3 is 14 residues long. Germline CDR1 and CDR2: SGHRS and YFSETQ. CDR3 sequence (DNA): TGCGCCAGCAGGGCGACAGGGGCTGGAAACACCATATATTTT. Encoded protein: CASRATGAGNTIYF.

Within the sample, this clone is medium-sized (0.01 to 0.1%). The chain combines TRBV11-3 with TRBJ1-2; possible D gene TRBD1, 6 bases. Germline CDR1 reads SGHNT; CDR2 reads YENEEA. The CDR3 covers 15 residues. The germline V and J ends were trimmed by 4 bases and 7 bases, with 19 bases remaining between them. Written as DNA, the CDR3 is TGTGCCAGCAGCTCTCGGGACAAGGCCTTGGTTGGCTACACCTTC. It yields the protein CASSSRDKALVGYTF.

The V and J genes are TRBV23-1 and TRBJ1-1; D not resolved. TRBV23-1 is identified as an open reading frame with a role that is uncertain. The CDR3 is 13 amino acids. Trimming cost V 6 bases and J 0 bases, with 8 bases left between them. In DNA, the CDR3 is TGCGCCAGCAGCCCAACAGTGAACACTGAAGCTTTCTTT. Protein sequence: CASSPTVNTEAFF.

This clone is classed as medium-sized (0.01 to 0.1%). The chain links TRBV6-8 to TRBJ2-7; D is unclear. The CDR3 contains 15 residues. Trimming took off 6 bases at V and 2 bases at J, with 17 bases between the two ends. Germline lookup yields CDR1 MNHGY and CDR2 SAAAGT. DNA for the CDR3: TGTGCCAGCAGCCAAAATCCTTATTCTACCTACGAGCAGTACTTC. As protein: CASSQNPYSTYEQYF.

A few counts support this clone. The V and J genes are TRBV9 and TRBJ2-5, with D unclear. The CDR3 is 14 residues long. From germline, CDR1 is SGDLS and CDR2 YYNGEE. Trimming cost V 4 bases and J 2 bases, with 12 bases left between them. The CDR3 bases are TGTGCCAGCAGCAACTCGGGCCTACAAGAGACCCAGTACTTC. Translating gives CASSNSGLQETQYF.

This chain uses TRBV14 with TRBJ2-1; D is undetermined. CDR3 size: 11 residues. Trimming stripped 1 base from V and 11 bases from J, with 6 bases between. Germline V gene sequence: CDR1 SGHDN, CDR2 FVKESK. The CDR3 spells CASSQGNQQFF. The CDR3 nucleotides are TGTGCCAGCAGCCAAGGGAACCAGCAGTTCTTC. Looking up the rest from reference TRBV14 and TRBJ2-1 gives the full variable domain: EAGVTQFPSHSVIEKGQTVTLRCDPISGHDNLYWYRRVMGKEIKFLLHFVKESKQDESGMPNNRFLAERTGGTYSTLKVQPAELEDSGVYFCASSQGNQQFFGPGTRLTVL.

The gene calls are TRBV1 and TRBJ1-1. TRBV1 is flagged as a pseudogene. This CDR3 region has 17 residues. For the CDR3, the DNA is TGCGCCAGCAGCCTCTCCCGGGGGGGGCTGGAGAACACTGAAGCTTTCTTT. It encodes CASSLSRGGLENTEAFF.

V and J are TRBV11-3 and TRBJ1-6, with TRBD1 as a possible D gene (6 bases). CDR1 and CDR2 from the germline V gene are SGHNT and YENEEA. The CDR3 length is 14 residues. V lost 2 bases to trimming and J lost 9 bases, with 11 bases between them. The CDR3 reads CASSLPTGTSPLHF. The DNA for the CDR3 is TGTGCCAGCAGCTTACCCACAGGGACTTCACCCCTCCACTTT.

This chain uses TRBV4-1 with TRBJ1-5; maybe TRBD1 (5 bases). Trimming cost V 0 bases and J 11 bases, with 20 bases left between them. CDR3 size: 16 residues. The germline CDR1 and CDR2 sequences are MGHRA and YSYEKL. In nucleotides, the CDR3 is TGCGCCAGCAGCCAAGATCTCACGAACGTACCCAGGGCCCAGCATTTT. Protein product: CASSQDLTNVPRAQHF.

This clone was observed a few times. The chain employs TRBV2 and TRBJ1-5; a possible D gene is TRBD1 (6 bases). V dropped 6 bases and J dropped 5 bases, with 17 bases sitting between them. CDR3 length equals 15 residues. Germline V gene data show CDR1 as SNHLY and CDR2 as FYNNEI. CDR3 protein: CASRNEGGRDQPQHF. For the CDR3, the DNA is TGTGCCAGCAGGAACGAGGGGGGCCGGGATCAGCCCCAGCATTTT.

This clone was seen a handful of times. The V and J genes are TRBV19 and TRBJ2-6, with D perhaps matching TRBD1 (6 bases). Germline loops: CDR1 LNHDA, CDR2 SQIVND (reference sequence). The ends were cut back, 1 base at V and 3 bases at J, with 10 bases in the middle. The CDR3 has 16 amino acids. This CDR3 reads CASSIGGGFGANVLTF. DNA for the CDR3: TGTGCCAGTAGTATAGGTGGGGGCTTTGGGGCCAACGTCCTGACTTTC.

The V and J genes are TRBV18 and TRBJ2-3; D not certain. The CDR3 runs to 12 residues. V was clipped by 6 bases and J by 4 bases, with 8 bases between them. The germline V gene has CDR1 KGHSH and CDR2 LQKENI. The CDR3 bases are TGTGCCAGCTCTACGGACGCAGATACGCAGTATTTT. Amino acid sequence: CASSTDADTQYF.

By share, this clone ranks as large. V is TRBV6-8 and J is TRBJ2-3; D remains unclear. The CDR3 has 12 residues. In germline, CDR1 is MNHGY, CDR2 SAAAGT. Trimming left V 10 bases short and J 3 bases short, with 11 bases between. The DNA for the CDR3 is TGTGCCATCGAGTTTGATACAGATACGCAGTATTTT. This encodes CAIEFDTDTQYF.

Relative to its sample, this clone is medium-sized. The rearrangement links TRBV11-3 to TRBJ1-1; 7 nucleotides agree with TRBD1. This CDR3 has 14 amino acids. V shed 4 bases and J 5 bases; nucleotides not matched to a gene: 7. Germline V CDR1 and CDR2: SGHNT, YENEEA. The CDR3 DNA reads TGTGCCAGCAGCTCAAGACAGGGCGGGACTGAAGCTTTCTTT. Encoded protein: CASSSRQGGTEAFF.

This clone was detected ten times or more. The rearrangement uses TRBV11-3 and TRBJ2-5; tentative D call: TRBD2 (6 bases). Germline values: CDR1 SGHNT, CDR2 YENEEA. This CDR3 is 14 amino acids long. The V gene lost 5 bases and the J gene lost 2 bases, with 12 bases spanning the gap. The CDR3 nucleotides read TGTGCCAGCAGCCAAGCCGGGACTCAAGAGACCCAGTACTTC. Translating it yields CASSQAGTQETQYF.

The chain employs TRBV6-8 and TRBJ1-4, with D uncertain. CDR1 is MNHGY, CDR2 SAAAGT, per germline. The CDR3 contains 16 residues. The germline V and J ends were trimmed by 4 bases and 1 base, with 13 bases remaining between them. CDR3 amino acids: CASSSFPEGTNEKLFF. CDR3 coding DNA: TGTGCCAGCAGTTCCTTTCCCGAGGGAACTAATGAAAAACTGTTTTTT.

This clone is termed medium-sized. The J gene is TRBJ2-1, the V gene TRBV11-3, with 7 bases identical to TRBD2. Losses at the gene ends were 5 bases for V and 3 bases for J; bases not matched to a gene: 10. The CDR3 sequence is 16 residues long. From germline, CDR1 is SGHNT and CDR2 YENEEA. The CDR3 sequence: CASSLPLGGGYNEQFF. CDR3 DNA: TGTGCCAGCAGCCTCCCCCTGGGGGGGGGCTACAATGAGCAGTTCTTC.

The chain combines TRBV6-8 with TRBJ1-1; TRBD1 is a possible D gene (6 bases). CDR1 and CDR2 from the germline V gene are MNHGY and SAAAGT. With 7 bases removed from V and 7 bases from J, the gap between germline ends came to 22 bases. This CDR3 comprises 15 residues. The CDR3 sequence is CASNPIVGTQGEAFF. Here the CDR3 DNA reads TGTGCCAGCAACCCCATCGTGGGGACACAAGGTGAAGCTTTCTTT.